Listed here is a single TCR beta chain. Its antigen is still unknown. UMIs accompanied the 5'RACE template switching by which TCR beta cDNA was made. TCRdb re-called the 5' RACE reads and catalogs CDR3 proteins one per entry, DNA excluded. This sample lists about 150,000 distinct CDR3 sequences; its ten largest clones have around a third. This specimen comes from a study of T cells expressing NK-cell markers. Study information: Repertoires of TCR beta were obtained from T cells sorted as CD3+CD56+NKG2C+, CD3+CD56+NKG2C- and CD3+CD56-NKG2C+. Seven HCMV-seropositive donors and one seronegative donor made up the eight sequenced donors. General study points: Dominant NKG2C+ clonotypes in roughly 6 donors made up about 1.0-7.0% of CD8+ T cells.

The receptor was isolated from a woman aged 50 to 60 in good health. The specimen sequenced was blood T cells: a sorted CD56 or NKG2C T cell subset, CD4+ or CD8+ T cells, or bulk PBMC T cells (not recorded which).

CDR3 residues: CATSVPRVDHNEQFF. The V gene is TRBV24-1, the J gene TRBJ2-1. The CDR3 is 15 amino acids. Germline V lookup: CDR1 KGHDR, CDR2 SFDVKD.